Sequencing of this T cell receptor (beta chain) was carried out in a study of OX40 agonist ivuxolimab in advanced cancers. Regarding the research as a whole: Ivuxolimab, which targeted the costimulatory receptor OX40 (CD134), was an agonistic, fully human IgG2 monoclonal antibody. Intravenous ivuxolimab was administered to patients every 2 weeks at six dose levels: 0.01, 0.1, 0.3, 1.5, 3 and 10 mg/kg. Of the roughly 54 patients in dose escalation, about 20 had hepatocellular carcinoma, about 15 had melanoma, 9 had renal cell carcinoma and 9 had head and neck cancer. A male proportion of roughly 80% and a mean age of approximately 55 years, ranging from roughly 23 to 90, were recorded for the dose-escalation cohort. Patients were allowed to have had prior anti-PD-1, anti-PD-L1 or anti-CTLA-4 therapy, and less than 45% of the dose-escalation patients had previously received checkpoint inhibitors. Partial responses occurred in three dose-escalation patients: two with cutaneous melanoma and one with hepatocellular carcinoma. The purpose of peripheral TCRbeta sequencing was to test whether ivuxolimab changed TCR sequence diversity and led to clonal T-cell expansion. The paper covers the monotherapy dose-escalation part of the phase I ivuxolimab trial, which included N ≈ 50 patients. General findings and caveats noted by the study authors: Antigen specificity was not determined for the clonally expanded peripheral T cells. At doses of 0.1 to 3.0 mg/kg, clonal expansion of both CD4+ and CD8+ blood T cells was observed from baseline to week 6. Low levels of normalized T-cell clonal expansion were also seen in some nonresponding patients. On average, CD8+ T cells showed more expanded clones than CD4+ T cells after ivuxolimab. Partial responders in the 0.1-3.0 mg/kg groups had among the lowest normalized peripheral clonal expansion, especially among CD8+ T cells.

Its CDR3 holds 13 amino acids, cysteine through phenylalanine. The only DNA kept is the CDR3, 39 bases in frame from the first base. Trimming removed 5 bases from V and 5 bases from J, leaving 9 bases between the germline ends. The germline V gene (reference sequence) gives CDR1 as SEHNR and CDR2 as FQNEAQ. Turning to this clone: There is no known antigen for this receptor. No base quality values were provided; no much bigger clone lies one nucleotide off.

Patients with a history of autoimmune disease or receiving systemic immunosuppression were excluded from the trial. Peripheral blood for TCR sequencing was drawn from every dose cohort at baseline, at cycle 4 day 1 and at cycle 7 day 1. Samples were obtained from an open-label, multicenter, first-in-human phase I dose-escalation trial of ivuxolimab. Adults with locally advanced or metastatic head and neck squamous cell, hepatocellular, melanoma or renal cell carcinoma were enrolled in the trial. Before TCR sequencing, CD4+ and CD8+ T cells were separately sorted from peripheral blood. Genomic DNA was isolated from the sorted cells so that the TCRbeta CDR3 region could be sequenced. The immunoSEQ Assay was used for sequencing of TCRbeta CDR3 regions. Drawn from immuneACCESS, this table holds only the in-frame rearrangements with V and J called that TCRdb kept. Clones are partly lost; checked studies trace under half to an unresolved V gene and leave the rest unexplained. The table for this sample lists about 37,000 clones; roughly nine tenths of them were counted only once. The biggest ten clones account for under 20% of the sample.

Specimen: CD4+ or CD8+ T cells sorted from blood, collected in a trial of the OX40 agonist ivuxolimab. The clonotype comes from an adult with an advanced solid tumor such as melanoma, head and neck, liver or kidney cancer. Recombination joined TRBV7-9 with TRBJ2-2; the D gene is unclear. The CDR3 here reads CASSPMKTGELFF. The base sequence is TGTGCCAGCAGCCCCATGAAGACCGGGGAGCTGTTTTTT. The variable domain in full, with residues beyond the CDR3 obtained from the reference TRBV7-9 and TRBJ2-2 genes, is DTGVSQNPRHKITKRGQNVTFRCDPISEHNRLYWYRQTLGQGPEFLTYFQNEAQLEKSRLLSDRFSAERPKGSFSTLEIQRTEQGDSAMYLCASSPMKTGELFFGEGSRLTVL.